The 9 T cell receptor beta chains below come from one sample, sequenced in a study of blood T cell repertoires in COVID-19. Using immunoSEQ multiplex PCR, the repertoire was profiled, and TCRdb retains in-frame clones only, with some absent. The sample includes hundreds of thousands of clones, about 73% of them seen just once. The sequenced sample was peripheral blood. These receptors were obtained from a woman older than 75 with acute or convalescent COVID-19.

The table lists this clone with a count of one. The chain is built from TRBV27 and TRBJ2-3; D possibly corresponds to TRBD1 (6 bases). From germline, CDR1 is MNHEY and CDR2 SMNVEV (reference sequence). Trimming cost V 6 bases and J 1 base, with 11 bases left between them. This CDR3 region has 14 residues. The DNA of the CDR3 is TGTGCCAGCAGGGCAGGGGTCGGCACAGATACGCAGTATTTT. Its protein product is CASRAGVGTDTQYF.

The chain recombines TRBV25-1 with TRBJ1-4, with 9 bases that match TRBD1. The J segment lost 6 bases and the V segment lost 0 bases, leaving 2 bases of the junction unmatched. This CDR3 has 15 residues. The germline V gene encodes CDR1 MGHDK and CDR2 SYGVNS. As DNA, the CDR3 is TGTGCCAGCAGTGAATACGGGACAGGGTATGAAAAACTGTTTTTT. This gives the protein CASSEYGTGYEKLFF.

V and J are TRBV7-9 and TRBJ1-2, with D perhaps TRBD1 (6 bases). Trimming took off 3 bases at V and 2 bases at J, with 13 bases between the two ends. This CDR3 comprises 15 residues. Germline V gene sequence: CDR1 SEHNR, CDR2 FQNEAQ (reference sequence). CDR3 sequence reads: CASSLDSLGNYGYTF. The CDR3 DNA follows: TGTGCCAGCAGCTTGGACAGCCTCGGGAACTATGGCTACACCTTC.

This rearrangement joins TRBV18 to TRBJ1-2, with 9 bases fitting TRBD1. The trim removed 6 bases at V and 6 bases at J, leaving 8 bases unmatched. The CDR3 runs to 14 residues. Germline loops: CDR1 KGHSH, CDR2 LQKENI. The CDR3 here is CASSPTGGNNGYTF. The CDR3 region has the DNA TGTGCCAGCTCCCCGACAGGGGGAAACAATGGCTACACCTTC.

The chain is built from TRBV6-5 and TRBJ2-5; 10 bases are a match to TRBD2. V dropped 6 bases and J dropped 4; count of bases not matched to a gene: 2. Germline lookup yields CDR1 MNHEY and CDR2 SVGAGI. This CDR3 contains 13 residues. The CDR3 spells CASRRLAGETQYF. The CDR3 DNA sequence: TGTGCCAGCAGGAGACTAGCGGGAGAGACCCAGTACTTC.

The V and J genes are TRBV28 and TRBJ2-3, with 12 bases that match TRBD2. The CDR3 consists of 17 residues. Losses at the gene ends were 7 bases for V and 3 bases for J; bases not matched to a gene: 11. Germline V CDR1 and CDR2: MDHEN, SYDVKM. The DNA of the CDR3 is TGTGCCAGCAAAGTGCTAGCGGGGGGGCCTCGGACAGATACGCAGTATTTT. This translates into CASKVLAGGPRTDTQYF.

In DNA form, the CDR3 reads TGTGCCAGCAGTTCGGGGGCGGGGGGCCCCCAAGAGACCCAGTACTTC. It encodes CASSSGAGGPQETQYF. V gene TRBV6-2 or TRBV6-3 combines with J gene TRBJ2-5; 8 nucleotides align to TRBD2. CDR3 length: 16 amino acids. V lost 4 bases and J lost 1; bases outside the gene matches: 8. Looked up from germline, CDR1 is MNHEY and CDR2 is SVGEGT.

This clone was seen a few times. The chain uses TRBV3-1 (or the pseudogene TRBV3-2) and TRBJ2-6; maybe TRBD1 (5 bases). The germline gives CDR1 LGHDT, CDR2 YNNKEL (reference sequence). The CDR3 extends over 15 amino acids. V was trimmed by 4 bases and J by 2 bases, leaving 9 bases between them. The CDR3 here is CASSPRVTGANVLTF. CDR3 DNA sequence: TGTGCCAGCAGCCCCAGGGTGACTGGGGCCAACGTCCTGACTTTC.

V usage is TRBV18 and J usage is TRBJ2-5; D is possibly TRBD2 (5 bases). The CDR3 has 15 residues. In germline, CDR1 is KGHSH, CDR2 LQKENI. Trimming cost V 2 bases and J 4 bases, with 14 bases left between them. This chain's CDR3 is CASSPKLDGIETQYF. The CDR3 DNA sequence: TGTGCCAGCTCACCAAAGTTGGACGGGATAGAGACCCAGTACTTC.